This passage covers 30 T cell receptor beta chains from one sample sequenced in a study of CD8+CD57+ T cells in acquired aplastic anemia. Selection for sequencing was limited to patients who had shown CD8+CD57+ cell expansion by flow cytometry. Genomic DNA, serving as template, underwent TCR beta VDJ and CDR3 profiling. TCRdb re-derived calls from the reads in MiXCR, one entry per CDR3 protein. This table holds roughly 290,000 distinct CDR3 sequences, 56% found once. What was sequenced was sorted CD4+, CD8+, or CD8+CD57+ T cells (not recorded which) from PBMCs. These receptors were collected from a human donor with aplastic anemia.

This chain uses TRBV7-9 with TRBJ1-1, with D unresolved. CDR3 length: 13 amino acids. Germline CDR1 is SEHNR and CDR2 is FQNEAQ (reference sequence). Trimming removed 1 base from V and 6 bases from J, with 9 bases in between. CDR3 in amino acids: CASSLVEWAEAFF. CDR3 bases: TGTGCCAGCAGCTTAGTGGAGTGGGCTGAAGCTTTCTTT.

The V and J genes are TRBV10-3 and TRBJ1-3; D not certain. V lost 0 bases and J 4 bases, leaving 10 bases between the germline ends. This CDR3 is 15 amino acids long. Germline lookup yields CDR1 ENHRY and CDR2 SYGVKD. As DNA, the CDR3 is TGTGCCATCAGTGAGTCGGCTGACCCAGGAAACACCATATATTTT. It translates to CAISESADPGNTIYF.

This clonotype has a handful of counts. V usage is TRBV25-1 and J usage is TRBJ1-5, with 9 bases identical to TRBD1. The CDR3 runs to 14 residues. From germline, CDR1 is MGHDK and CDR2 SYGVNS. V was pared by 8 bases and J by 6 bases, with 8 bases of the junction left unmatched. The CDR3 coding sequence is TGTGCCAGCTCGGGACAGGGCGAGGGTCAGCCCCAGCATTTT. Amino acids: CASSGQGEGQPQHF. The full variable domain, completed using reference TRBV25-1 and TRBJ1-5, is EADIYQTPRYLVIGTGKKITLECSQTMGHDKMYWYQQDPGMELHLIHYSYGVNSTEKGDLSSESTVSRIRTEHFPLTLESARPSHTSQYLCASSGQGEGQPQHFGDGTRLSIL.

This chain joins TRBV11-3 and TRBJ1-1; TRBD1 might be the D (5 bases). V lost 3 bases and J lost 1, with 9 bases in between. The CDR3 contains 14 residues. CDR1 is SGHNT, CDR2 YENEEA, per germline. The CDR3 region has the DNA TGTGCCAGCAGCTTCGGGGCACCGAACACTGAAGCTTTCTTT. This sequence encodes CASSFGAPNTEAFF.

This clonotype was counted at least ten times. The V and J genes are TRBV2 and TRBJ2-7, with D possibly being TRBD1 (5 bases). CDR3 length: 11 amino acids. Germline V gene data show CDR1 as SNHLY and CDR2 as FYNNEI. V lost 9 bases and J 4 bases, leaving 10 bases between the germline ends. Written as DNA, the CDR3 is TGTGCCAGTCGAACAGGTTACGAGCAGTACTTC. Its protein product is CASRTGYEQYF.

This clonotype occurred once. The chain joins TRBV10-3 to TRBJ2-1, with TRBD1 identical over 8 bases. The CDR3 is made up of 14 amino acids. Germline-derived CDR1 and CDR2 are ENHRY and SYGVKD. With V trimmed by 6 bases and J by 6 bases, 7 bases remained unmatched. CDR3 DNA sequence: TGTGCCATCAGGGGACAGGAGAGGGGCAATGAGCAGTTCTTC. It is translated as CAIRGQERGNEQFF.

This chain joins TRBV7-9 and TRBJ1-5, with TRBD1 identical over 7 bases. V was pared by 5 bases and J by 3 bases, with 4 bases of the junction left unmatched. The CDR3 has 14 residues. Germline CDR1 SEHNR, CDR2 FQNEAQ (reference sequence). The DNA for the CDR3 is TGTGCCAGCAGCCCGACAGGGCCCAATCAGCCCCAGCATTTT. It translates to CASSPTGPNQPQHF.

This clonotype occurred many times. The chain is built from TRBV11-2 and TRBJ2-2; D is possibly TRBD1 or TRBD2 (5 bases each). Germline V gene lookup returns CDR1 SGHAT and CDR2 FQNNGV. V was cut by 1 base and J by 13 bases, with 16 bases left in between. This CDR3 has 14 residues. In DNA, the CDR3 is TGTGCCAGCAGCTTAGGGGACGTAGGGCTTGGGCTGTTTTTT. Amino acids: CASSLGDVGLGLFF.

This clonotype has a single count. The rearrangement links TRBV19 to TRBJ1-6; unclear D gene. The germline V gene encodes CDR1 LNHDA and CDR2 SQIVND (reference sequence). The V and J ends lost 4 bases and 3 bases respectively, with 10 bases between them. The CDR3 runs to 15 residues. The chain's CDR3 is CASSTRSYYNSPLHF. DNA of the CDR3: TGTGCCAGTAGTACCCGAAGTTACTATAATTCACCCCTCCACTTT.

The J gene is TRBJ2-7, the V gene TRBV19, with TRBD2 as a possible D gene (5 bases). This CDR3 comprises 16 residues. The germline V gene has CDR1 LNHDA and CDR2 SQIVND (reference sequence). V lost 7 bases, J lost 1 base, and 20 bases lay in between. The CDR3 DNA is TGTGCCAGTACCCTAATGTCGAACTCGGGATCCTACGAGCAGTACTTC. Its protein is CASTLMSNSGSYEQYF.

Notes on this clonotype: The junction departs from the called germline gene at one end, perhaps through a read error. The rearrangement uses TRBV2 and TRBJ1-4, with D uncertain. Germline values: CDR1 SNHLY, CDR2 FYNNEI. The CDR3 sequence is 13 residues long. The CDR3 sequence: CASSGQYNERLFF. CDR3 DNA: TGTGCCAGCAGTGGGCAGTATAATGAAAGACTGTTTTTT.

The gene calls are TRBV7-9 and TRBJ2-3; possibly TRBD2 for D (5 bases). The V and J ends lost 5 bases and 1 base respectively, with 19 bases between them. The germline CDR1 and CDR2 sequences are SEHNR and FQNEAQ (reference sequence). This CDR3 has 17 amino acids. CDR3 sequence: CASSPTLVPLRTDTQYF. CDR3 in DNA: TGTGCCAGCAGCCCGACACTAGTGCCCTTACGCACAGATACGCAGTATTTT.

This clonotype has just one count. J is TRBJ1-6 and V is TRBV25-1; 7 nucleotides agree with TRBD1. Germline V gene lookup returns CDR1 MGHDK and CDR2 SYGVNS. J gave up 4 bases and V 3 bases, and 3 bases lay outside the gene matches. This CDR3 is 15 amino acids long. Here the CDR3 DNA reads TGTGCCAGCAGTGAGATGGGACAGTATAATTCACCCCTCCACTTT. Translating gives CASSEMGQYNSPLHF.

The V gene is TRBV7-2, the J gene TRBJ2-3, with 11 positions matching TRBD2. This CDR3 is built from 16 residues. V shed 5 bases, J shed 3 bases, and the junction held 7 bases outside the gene matches. In germline, CDR1 is SGHTA, CDR2 FQGNSA. CDR3 sequence (DNA): TGTGCCAGCAGCCGGCTAGCGGGAGGAGTAACAGATACGCAGTATTTT. This translates into CASSRLAGGVTDTQYF. The variable domain in full, with the rest retrieved from reference TRBV7-2 and TRBJ2-3, is GAGVSQSPSNKVTEKGKDVELRCDPISGHTALYWYRQSLGQGLEFLIYFQGNSAPDKSGLPSDRFSAERTGGSVSTLTIQRTQQEDSAVYLCASSRLAGGVTDTQYFGPGTRLTVL.

This chain joins TRBV12-3 or TRBV12-4 and TRBJ1-5; no definite D call. Trimming took off 3 bases at V and 6 bases at J, with 3 bases between the two ends. CDR3 length: 11 amino acids. CDR3 protein: CASSFGQPQHF. As DNA, the CDR3 is TGTGCCAGCAGTTTTGGTCAGCCCCAGCATTTT.

V and J are TRBV7-2 and TRBJ2-7; D is perhaps TRBD1 (6 bases). Germline CDR1 is SGHTA and CDR2 is FQGNSA. This CDR3 has 13 residues. Trimming took off 2 bases at V and 3 bases at J, with 8 bases between the two ends. In nucleotides, the CDR3 is TGTGCCAGCAGCTTACCAGGGGACTACGAGCAGTACTTC. Protein sequence: CASSLPGDYEQYF.

The V gene is TRBV7-2, the J gene TRBJ2-5; D might be TRBD1 or TRBD2, each matching 6 bases. V dropped 0 bases and J dropped 3 bases, with 14 bases sitting between them. CDR1 is SGHTA and CDR2 is FQGNSA in the germline V gene. The CDR3 loop spans 16 amino acids. The CDR3 DNA is TGTGCCAGCAGCTTAGCGGGGATCGGGGGCGAAGAGACCCAGTACTTC. It is translated as CASSLAGIGGEETQYF.

This clonotype was counted only a few times. This chain links TRBV10-1 with TRBJ1-6; D not resolved. The CDR3 extends over 12 amino acids. Per the germline V gene, CDR1 is WNHNN and CDR2 is SYGVQD (reference sequence). V was pared by 0 bases and J by 8 bases, with 2 bases between. CDR3 sequence: CASSESYSPLHF. CDR3 nucleotide sequence: TGCGCCAGCAGTGAGTCGTATTCACCCCTCCACTTT.

This chain uses TRBV5-1 with TRBJ1-3; no clear D. The CDR3 covers 17 residues. Germline assignment: CDR1 SGHRS and CDR2 YFSETQ. V gave up 4 bases and J gave up 0 bases, with 17 bases separating them. This CDR3 is CASSRNVQDDSGNTIYF. CDR3 sequence (DNA): TGCGCCAGCAGCCGGAACGTTCAGGACGACTCTGGAAACACCATATATTTT. Full variable domain (rest looked up from reference TRBV5-1 and TRBJ1-3): KAGVTQTPRYLIKTRGQQVTLSCSPISGHRSVSWYQQTPGQGLQFLFEYFSETQRNKGNFPGRFSGRQFSNSRSEMNVSTLELGDSALYLCASSRNVQDDSGNTIYFGEGSWLTVV.

This clonotype was recorded many times. This sequence joins TRBV3-1 and TRBJ2-1; D ambiguous. The V and J ends lost 1 base and 10 bases respectively, with 11 bases between them. CDR1 and CDR2 (germline): LGHDT, YNNKEL (reference sequence). The CDR3 runs 13 residues. The DNA of the CDR3 is TGTGCCAGCAGCCAAGTGGGAAAGGAGGAGCAGTTCTTC. Amino acid sequence: CASSQVGKEEQFF.

This clonotype occurred a few times. This chain uses TRBV2 with TRBJ2-5, with 10 bases aligning to TRBD1. This CDR3 contains 13 residues. The germline gives CDR1 SNHLY, CDR2 FYNNEI. V shed 6 bases, J shed 3 bases, and the junction held 1 base outside the gene matches. The CDR3: CASRDRGKETQYF. For the CDR3, the DNA is TGTGCCAGCAGGGACAGGGGGAAAGAGACCCAGTACTTC.

A few counts support this clonotype. This chain joins TRBV19 and TRBJ2-5; D possibly corresponds to TRBD2 (6 bases). CDR3 length: 18 residues. The germline V and J ends were trimmed by 3 bases and 5 bases, with 25 bases remaining between them. Germline V gives CDR1 LNHDA, CDR2 SQIVND (reference sequence). CDR3 loop: CASSIRIRRELGTETQYF. CDR3 nucleotide sequence: TGTGCCAGTAGTATCAGAATCCGGAGGGAATTAGGGACGGAGACCCAGTACTTC. The variable domain in full, completed from reference TRBV19 and TRBJ2-5, reads DGGITQSPKYLFRKEGQNVTLSCEQNLNHDAMYWYRQDPGQGLRLIYYSQIVNDFQKGDIAEGYSVSREKKESFPLTVTSAQKNPTAFYLCASSIRIRRELGTETQYFGPGTRLLVL.

CDR3 protein: CASSQGREGLFF. CDR3 DNA: TGTGCCAGCAGCCAAGGCAGGGAAGGGCTGTTTTTT. V usage is TRBV7-3 and J usage is TRBJ2-2, with D maybe TRBD1 (5 bases). Germline V gene sequence: CDR1 SGHTA, CDR2 FQGTGA. The CDR3 spans 12 residues. Trimming pared 5 bases from V and 13 bases from J, leaving 14 bases between.

This clonotype was picked up a small number of times. V is TRBV7-2 and J is TRBJ2-7; 7 nucleotides align to TRBD2. Germline V CDR1 and CDR2: SGHTA, FQGNSA. CDR3 size: 15 residues. Germline trimming cut 5 bases from V and 3 bases from J; bases unmatched to any gene: 10. CDR3 bases: TGTGCCAGCAGCACTTCTAGCGGAGGGAGCTACGAGCAGTACTTC. This codes for CASSTSSGGSYEQYF.

About this clonotype: This may arise from a read error, as a much more abundant clone is one base away. The chain is built from TRBV27 and TRBJ1-5; TRBD1 agrees at 7 bases. The junction had 10 bases not matched to a gene; V was cut back by 5 bases and J by 6 bases. This CDR3 is 15 amino acids long. Germline V gene data show CDR1 as MNHEY and CDR2 as SMNVEV (reference sequence). Here the CDR3 DNA reads TGTGCCAGCAGTCTGACAGGGCAGCTAAGTCAGCCCCAGCATTTT. This gives the protein CASSLTGQLSQPQHF.

This clonotype was seen at least ten times. The CDR3: CASRQTPTAEAFF. The CDR3 DNA sequence: TGTGCCAGCAGACAAACCCCGACCGCCGAAGCTTTCTTT. The V call is TRBV12-3 or TRBV12-4, the J call TRBJ1-1; D is ambiguous. The CDR3 has 13 amino acids. V shed 6 bases and J shed 8 bases, with 16 bases lying between them.

The V and J genes are TRBV10-3 and TRBJ1-2; D call uncertain. Trimming pared 3 bases from V and 4 bases from J, leaving 9 bases between. The V gene's germline CDR1 is ENHRY and CDR2 SYGVKD. The CDR3 runs to 13 residues. CDR3 sequence: CAISDDVGYGYTF. DNA of the CDR3: TGTGCCATCAGTGATGACGTAGGCTATGGCTACACCTTC.

The rearrangement joins TRBV2 to TRBJ2-1; TRBD1 aligns across 7 bases. From germline, CDR1 is SNHLY and CDR2 FYNNEI. This CDR3 has 14 residues. V trimming: 3 bases; J trimming: 2 bases; junction bases outside the gene matches: 1. The CDR3 DNA sequence: TGTGCCAGCAGTGATGGACAGGCCTACAATGAGCAGTTCTTC. Encoded protein: CASSDGQAYNEQFF.

This clonotype was seen ten or more times. The chain links TRBV7-8 to TRBJ2-5, with D possibly being TRBD2 (6 bases). CDR3 length equals 13 residues. V lost 6 bases and J 5 bases, leaving 13 bases between the germline ends. The germline CDR1 and CDR2 sequences are SGHVS and FQNEAQ. The CDR3 reads CASSFTGGETQYF. The CDR3 region has the DNA TGTGCCAGCAGTTTTACAGGAGGGGAGACCCAGTACTTC.

This clonotype has a handful of counts. The chain has TRBV7-2 and TRBJ1-6; TRBD1 aligns across 8 bases. Germline V gives CDR1 SGHTA, CDR2 FQGNSA. This CDR3 is 14 amino acids long. V shed 6 bases and J 9 bases; nucleotides not matched to a gene: 7. The CDR3 coding sequence is TGTGCCAGCAGTTCGGGACAGGCACCTTCACCCCTCCACTTT. Translated, it gives CASSSGQAPSPLHF.